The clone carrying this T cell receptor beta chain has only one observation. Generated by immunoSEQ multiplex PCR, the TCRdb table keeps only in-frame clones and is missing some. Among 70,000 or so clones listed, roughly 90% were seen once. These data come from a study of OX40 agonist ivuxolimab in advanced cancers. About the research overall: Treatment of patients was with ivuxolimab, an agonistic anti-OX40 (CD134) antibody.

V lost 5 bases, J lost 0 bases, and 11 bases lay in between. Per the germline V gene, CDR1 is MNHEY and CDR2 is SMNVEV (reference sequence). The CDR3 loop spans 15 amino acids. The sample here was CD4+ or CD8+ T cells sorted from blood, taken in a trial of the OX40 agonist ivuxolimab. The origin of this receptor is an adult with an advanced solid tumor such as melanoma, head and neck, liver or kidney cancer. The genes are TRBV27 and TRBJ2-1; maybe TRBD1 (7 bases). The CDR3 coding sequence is TGTGCCAGCAGTGGCGGGACAGCCTCCTACAATGAGCAGTTCTTC. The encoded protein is CASSGGTASYNEQFF.